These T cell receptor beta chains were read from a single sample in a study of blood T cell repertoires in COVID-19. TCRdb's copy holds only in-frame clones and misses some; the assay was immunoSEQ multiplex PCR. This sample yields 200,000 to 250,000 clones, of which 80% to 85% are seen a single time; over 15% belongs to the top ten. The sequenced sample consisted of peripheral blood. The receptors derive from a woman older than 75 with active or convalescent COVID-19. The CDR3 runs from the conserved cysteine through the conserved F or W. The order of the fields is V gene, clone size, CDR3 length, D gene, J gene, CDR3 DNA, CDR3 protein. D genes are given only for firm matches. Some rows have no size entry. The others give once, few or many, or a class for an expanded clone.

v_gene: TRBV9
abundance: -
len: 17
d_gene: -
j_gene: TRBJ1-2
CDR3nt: TGTGCCAGCAGCGTAGGATCACCCGTAAGCCCTCCATATGGCTACACCTTC
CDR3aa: CASSVGSPVSPPYGYTF

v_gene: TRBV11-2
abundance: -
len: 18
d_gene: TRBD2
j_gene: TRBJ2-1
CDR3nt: TGTGCCAGCAGCTTAGCGACTAGCGGGCCGAGCTCCTACAATGAGCAGTTCTTC
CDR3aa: CASSLATSGPSSYNEQFF

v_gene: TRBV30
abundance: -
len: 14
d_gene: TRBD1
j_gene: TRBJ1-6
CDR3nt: TGTGCCTGGAGCATGGGACAGAGTAATTCACCCCTCCACTTT
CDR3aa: CAWSMGQSNSPLHF

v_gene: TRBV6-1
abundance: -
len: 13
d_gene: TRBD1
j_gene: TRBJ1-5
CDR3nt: TGTGCCAGCAGTGAGACAGGGAATCAGCCCCAGCATTTT
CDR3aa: CASSETGNQPQHF

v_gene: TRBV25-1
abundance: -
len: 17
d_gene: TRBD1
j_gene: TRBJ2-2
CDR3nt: TGTGCCAGCAGTGCGACAGGGGGCGCATCGGACACCGGGGAGCTGTTTTTT
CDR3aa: CASSATGGASDTGELFF

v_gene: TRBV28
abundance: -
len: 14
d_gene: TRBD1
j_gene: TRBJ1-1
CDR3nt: TGTGCCAGCAGTCAGGGACAGGGGAACACTGAAGCTTTCTTT
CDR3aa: CASSQGQGNTEAFF

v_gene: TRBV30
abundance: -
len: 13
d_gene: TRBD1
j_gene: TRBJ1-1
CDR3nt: TGTGCCTGGGACCGACAGGGCGGCCCTGAAGCTTTCTTT
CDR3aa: CAWDRQGGPEAFF

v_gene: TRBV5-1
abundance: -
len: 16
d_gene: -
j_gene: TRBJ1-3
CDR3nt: TGCGCCAGCAGCTTCGGGGGTTCAAACTCTGGAAACACCATATATTTT
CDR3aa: CASSFGGSNSGNTIYF

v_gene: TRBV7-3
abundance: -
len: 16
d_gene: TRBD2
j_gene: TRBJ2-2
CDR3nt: TGTGCCAGCAGCTTACGACTAGCGGGAGCCACCGGGGAGCTGTTTTTT
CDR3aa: CASSLRLAGATGELFF

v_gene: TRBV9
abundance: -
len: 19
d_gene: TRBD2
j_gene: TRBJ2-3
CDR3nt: TGTGCCAGCAGCGGGGGGACTAGCGGGAGGTCCACTAGCACAGATACGCAGTATTTT
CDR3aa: CASSGGTSGRSTSTDTQYF

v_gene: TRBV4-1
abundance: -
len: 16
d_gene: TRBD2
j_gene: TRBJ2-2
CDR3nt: TGCGCCAGCAGCCAAGTGGCTAGCGGGAGTAACGGGGAGCTGTTTTTT
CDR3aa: CASSQVASGSNGELFF

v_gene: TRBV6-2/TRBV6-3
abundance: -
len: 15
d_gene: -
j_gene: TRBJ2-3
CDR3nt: TGTGCCAGCAGTCTTAGACTCGGCGGCACGGATACGCAGTATTTT
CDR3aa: CASSLRLGGTDTQYF

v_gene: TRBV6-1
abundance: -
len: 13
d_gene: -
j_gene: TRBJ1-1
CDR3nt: TGTGCCAGCAGTGATTTAGGGACAACCGAAGCTTTCTTT
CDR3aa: CASSDLGTTEAFF

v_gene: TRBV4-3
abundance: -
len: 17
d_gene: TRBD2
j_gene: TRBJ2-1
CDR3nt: TGCGCCAGCAGCCGCCAGCGGGGGGCTGAGAGCTACAATGAGCAGTTCTTC
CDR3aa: CASSRQRGAESYNEQFF

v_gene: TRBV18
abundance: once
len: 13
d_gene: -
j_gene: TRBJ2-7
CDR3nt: TGTGCCAGCTCACGCGAAGACAGCTACGAGCAGTACTTC
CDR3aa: CASSREDSYEQYF

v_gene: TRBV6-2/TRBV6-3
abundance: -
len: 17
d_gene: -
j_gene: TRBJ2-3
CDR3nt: TGTGCCAGCAGCCCAAGGGGCAGGTTAGGTAGCACAGATACGCAGTATTTT
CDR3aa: CASSPRGRLGSTDTQYF

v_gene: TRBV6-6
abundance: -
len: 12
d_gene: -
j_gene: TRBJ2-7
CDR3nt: TGTGCCAGCAGTCAACAGGGAGACGAGCAGTACTTC
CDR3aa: CASSQQGDEQYF

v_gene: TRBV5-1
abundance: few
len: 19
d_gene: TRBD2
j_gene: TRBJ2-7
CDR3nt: TGCGCCAGCAGCTCGTACCCCCAGGGCGGGAGCCGTCAATCCTACGAGCAGTACTTC
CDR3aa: CASSSYPQGGSRQSYEQYF

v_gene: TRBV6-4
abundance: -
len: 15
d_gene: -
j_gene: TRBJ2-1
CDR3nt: TGTGCCAGCAGTGACCGGGCCACCGGGGGCAATGAGCAGTTCTTC
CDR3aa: CASSDRATGGNEQFF

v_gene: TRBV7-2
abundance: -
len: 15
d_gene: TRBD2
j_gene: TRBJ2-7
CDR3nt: TGTGCCAGCGGGACTAGCGGGGGGCCACAATACGAGCAGTACTTC
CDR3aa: CASGTSGGPQYEQYF

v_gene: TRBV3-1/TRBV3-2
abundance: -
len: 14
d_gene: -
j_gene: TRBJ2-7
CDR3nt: TGTGCCAGCAGCCAAGCCGGCCAGGGACTTCACCAGTACTTC
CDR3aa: CASSQAGQGLHQYF

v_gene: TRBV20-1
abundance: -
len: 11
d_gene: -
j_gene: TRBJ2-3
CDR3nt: TGCAGCGCTCGCGGGGTGGATACGCAGTATTTT
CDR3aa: CSARGVDTQYF

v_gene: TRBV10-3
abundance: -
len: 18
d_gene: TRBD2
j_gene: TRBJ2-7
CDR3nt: TGTGCCATCAGTGCCCAAGCTAGGACTAGAGGGGACTCCTACGAGCAGTACTTC
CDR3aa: CAISAQARTRGDSYEQYF

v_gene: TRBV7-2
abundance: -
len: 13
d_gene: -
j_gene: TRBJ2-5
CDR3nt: TGTGCCAGCAGCCCCTCCCGTCGGGAGACCCAGTACTTC
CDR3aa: CASSPSRRETQYF

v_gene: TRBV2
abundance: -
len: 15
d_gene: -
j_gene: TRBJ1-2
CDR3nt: TGTGCCAGCAGTGAGCAGGGCAGGCCGAACTATGGCTACACCTTC
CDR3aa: CASSEQGRPNYGYTF

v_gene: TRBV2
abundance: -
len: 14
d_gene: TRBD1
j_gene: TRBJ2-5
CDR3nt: TGTGCCAGCAGGGCAGACAGGGCCCAAGAGACCCAGTACTTC
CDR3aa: CASRADRAQETQYF

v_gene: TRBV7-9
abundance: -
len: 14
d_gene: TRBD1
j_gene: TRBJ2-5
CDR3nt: TGTGCCAGCAGCCCCTGGACAGGGGAAGAGACCCAGTACTTC
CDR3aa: CASSPWTGEETQYF

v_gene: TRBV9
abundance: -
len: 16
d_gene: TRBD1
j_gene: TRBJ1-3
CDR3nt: TGTGCCAGCAGCGTAGGGGACAGGGGTTCCCGAAACACCATATATTTT
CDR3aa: CASSVGDRGSRNTIYF

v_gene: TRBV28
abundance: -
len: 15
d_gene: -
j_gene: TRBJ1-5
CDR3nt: TGTGCCAGCAGATTGGGGACGGCGGGGATTCAGCCCCAGCATTTT
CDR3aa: CASRLGTAGIQPQHF

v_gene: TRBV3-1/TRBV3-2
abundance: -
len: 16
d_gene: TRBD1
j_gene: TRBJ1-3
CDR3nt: TGTGCCAGCAGCCATGGGGCAGGGGGCGCCGGAAACACCATATATTTT
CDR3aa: CASSHGAGGAGNTIYF

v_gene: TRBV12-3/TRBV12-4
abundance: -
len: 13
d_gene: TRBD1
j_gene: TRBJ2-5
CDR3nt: TGTGCCAGCAGAGGGGACAGTCAAGAGACCCAGTACTTC
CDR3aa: CASRGDSQETQYF

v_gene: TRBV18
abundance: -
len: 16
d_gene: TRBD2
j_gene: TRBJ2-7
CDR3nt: TGTGCCAGCTCATTATACCGGGGGGGTACTAACGACGAGCAGTACTTC
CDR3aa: CASSLYRGGTNDEQYF

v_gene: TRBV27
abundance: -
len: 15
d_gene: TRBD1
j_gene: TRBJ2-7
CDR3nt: TGTGCCAGCAATATGCCGGGACAGACCCTCTACGAGCAGTACTTC
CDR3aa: CASNMPGQTLYEQYF

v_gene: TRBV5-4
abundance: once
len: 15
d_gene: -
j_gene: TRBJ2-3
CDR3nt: TGTGCCAGCAGCTTGGCGGCGGCCTCGGGAGATACGCAGTATTTT
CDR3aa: CASSLAAASGDTQYF

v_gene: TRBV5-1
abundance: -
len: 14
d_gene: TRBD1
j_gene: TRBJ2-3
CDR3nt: TGCGCCAGCGGGGGACAGGGAAGCACAGATACGCAGTATTTT
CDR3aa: CASGGQGSTDTQYF

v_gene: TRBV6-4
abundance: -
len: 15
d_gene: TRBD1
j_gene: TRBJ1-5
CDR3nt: TGTGCCAGCAGTGGCCTGGGACAGCCTCATCAGCCCCAGCATTTT
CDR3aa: CASSGLGQPHQPQHF

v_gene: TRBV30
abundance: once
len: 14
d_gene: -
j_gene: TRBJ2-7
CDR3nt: TGTGCCTGGAGTAGGCCAGGGATCTCCTACGAGCAGTACTTC
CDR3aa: CAWSRPGISYEQYF

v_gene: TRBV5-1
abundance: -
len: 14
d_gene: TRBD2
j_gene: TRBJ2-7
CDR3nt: TGCGCCAGCAGCTTAGCTAGCGGGAAAGCCGAGCAGTACTTC
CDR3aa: CASSLASGKAEQYF